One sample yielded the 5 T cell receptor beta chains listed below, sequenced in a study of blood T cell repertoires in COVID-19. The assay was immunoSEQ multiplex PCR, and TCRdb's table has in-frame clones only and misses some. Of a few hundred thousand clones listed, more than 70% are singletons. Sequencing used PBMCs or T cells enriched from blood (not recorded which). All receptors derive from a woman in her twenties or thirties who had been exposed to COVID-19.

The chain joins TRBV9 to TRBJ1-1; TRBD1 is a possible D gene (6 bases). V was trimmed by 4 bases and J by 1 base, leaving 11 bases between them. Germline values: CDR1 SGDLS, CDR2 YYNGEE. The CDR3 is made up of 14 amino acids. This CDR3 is CASSPGQKNTEAFF. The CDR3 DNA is TGTGCCAGCAGCCCCGGACAGAAGAACACTGAAGCTTTCTTT. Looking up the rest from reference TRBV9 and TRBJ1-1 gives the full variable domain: DSGVTQTPKHLITATGQRVTLRCSPRSGDLSVYWYQQSLDQGLQFLIQYYNGEERAKGNILERFSAQQFPDLHSELNLSSLELGDSALYFCASSPGQKNTEAFFGQGTRLTVV.

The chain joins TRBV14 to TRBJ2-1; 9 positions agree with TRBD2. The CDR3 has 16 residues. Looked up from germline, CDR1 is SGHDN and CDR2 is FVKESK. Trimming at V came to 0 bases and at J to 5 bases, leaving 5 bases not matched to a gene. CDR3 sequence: CASSQDLAGYDNEQFF. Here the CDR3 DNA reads TGTGCCAGCAGCCAAGATCTAGCGGGATACGACAATGAGCAGTTCTTC. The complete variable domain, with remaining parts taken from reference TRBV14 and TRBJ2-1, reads EAGVTQFPSHSVIEKGQTVTLRCDPISGHDNLYWYRRVMGKEIKFLLHFVKESKQDESGMPNNRFLAERTGGTYSTLKVQPAELEDSGVYFCASSQDLAGYDNEQFFGPGTRLTVL.

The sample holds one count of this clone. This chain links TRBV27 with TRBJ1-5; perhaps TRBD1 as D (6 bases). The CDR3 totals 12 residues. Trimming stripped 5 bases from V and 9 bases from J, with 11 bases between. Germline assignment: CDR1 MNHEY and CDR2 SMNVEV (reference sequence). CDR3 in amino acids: CASSPQGRPQHF. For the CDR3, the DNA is TGTGCCAGCAGTCCACAGGGACGGCCCCAGCATTTT.

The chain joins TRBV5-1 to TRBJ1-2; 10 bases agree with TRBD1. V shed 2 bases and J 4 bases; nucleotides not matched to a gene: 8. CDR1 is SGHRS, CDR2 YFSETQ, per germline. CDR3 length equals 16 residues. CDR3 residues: CASSLEGTGATYGYTF. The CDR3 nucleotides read TGCGCCAGCAGCTTAGAAGGGACAGGGGCTACCTATGGCTACACCTTC.

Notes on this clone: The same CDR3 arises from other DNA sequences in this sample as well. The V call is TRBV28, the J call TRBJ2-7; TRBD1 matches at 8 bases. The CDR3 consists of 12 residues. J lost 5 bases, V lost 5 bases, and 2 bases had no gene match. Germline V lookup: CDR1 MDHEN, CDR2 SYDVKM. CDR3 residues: CASSLTGDEQYF. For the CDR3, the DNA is TGTGCCAGCAGTCTGACAGGGGACGAGCAGTACTTC. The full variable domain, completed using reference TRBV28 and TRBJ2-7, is DVKVTQSSRYLVKRTGEKVFLECVQDMDHENMFWYRQDPGLGLRLIYFSYDVKMKEKGDIPEGYSVSREKKERFSLILESASTNQTSMYLCASSLTGDEQYFGPGTRLTVT.